This T cell receptor (beta chain) stems from a study of glioma-infiltrating T cells. Points from the study as a whole: Above-expected tissue-blood divergence occurred in all gliomas, most in low-grade ones.

Germline loops: CDR1 LGHDT, CDR2 YNNKEL (reference sequence). Trimming removed 1 base at V and 2 bases at J, with 12 bases between. This CDR3 comprises 15 residues. Using RNA template, CDR3s of TCR alpha and beta were amplified with iRepertoire arm-PCR. Using its own MiXCR run on the multiplex PCR reads, TCRdb lists one record per CDR3 protein. The sample gives over 80,000 distinct CDR3 sequences, approximately 42% of which show up once; 30% to 40% is in the top ten. This clonotype was counted many times. Its antigen is not known. This chain joins TRBV3-1 and TRBJ2-7, with a tentative D call TRBD1 (5 bases). Input material: glioma tissue, nonneoplastic brain tissue, or PBMCs (not recorded which). The clonotype comes from a human donor with low-grade glioma or glioblastoma, undergoing nonglioma brain surgery, or in good health (not recorded which). In DNA, the CDR3 is TGTGCCAGCAGCCAAGCGTGGTCAGGGACCTACGAGCAGTACTTC. It encodes CASSQAWSGTYEQYF.